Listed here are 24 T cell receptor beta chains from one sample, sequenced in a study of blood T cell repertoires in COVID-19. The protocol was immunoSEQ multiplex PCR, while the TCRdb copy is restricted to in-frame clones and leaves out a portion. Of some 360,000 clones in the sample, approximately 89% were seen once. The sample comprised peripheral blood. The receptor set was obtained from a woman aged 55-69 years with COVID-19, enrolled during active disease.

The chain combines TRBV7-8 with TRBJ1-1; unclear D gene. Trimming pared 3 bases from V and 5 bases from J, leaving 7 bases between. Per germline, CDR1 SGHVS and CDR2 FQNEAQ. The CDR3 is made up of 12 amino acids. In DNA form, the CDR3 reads TGTGCCAGCAGCTTTTTGAGGACTGAAGCTTTCTTT. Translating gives CASSFLRTEAFF.

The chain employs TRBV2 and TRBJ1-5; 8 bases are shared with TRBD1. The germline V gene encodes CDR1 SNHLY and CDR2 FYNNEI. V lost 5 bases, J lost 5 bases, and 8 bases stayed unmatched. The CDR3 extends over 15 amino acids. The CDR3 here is CASSYRGYTDQPQHF. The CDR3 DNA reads TGTGCCAGCAGTTACAGGGGGTATACGGATCAGCCCCAGCATTTT.

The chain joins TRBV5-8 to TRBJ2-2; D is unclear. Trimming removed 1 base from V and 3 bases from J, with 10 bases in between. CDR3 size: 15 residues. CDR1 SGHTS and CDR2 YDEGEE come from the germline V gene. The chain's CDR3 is CASSLYLADTGELFF. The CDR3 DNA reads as TGTGCCAGCAGCTTGTATTTAGCCGACACCGGGGAGCTGTTTTTT.

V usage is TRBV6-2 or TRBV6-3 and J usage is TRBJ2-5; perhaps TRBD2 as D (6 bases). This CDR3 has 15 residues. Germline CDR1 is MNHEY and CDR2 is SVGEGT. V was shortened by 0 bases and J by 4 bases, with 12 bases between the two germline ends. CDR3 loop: CASSYSSGGGETQYF. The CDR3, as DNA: TGTGCCAGCAGTTACTCGTCCGGGGGAGGAGAGACCCAGTACTTC.

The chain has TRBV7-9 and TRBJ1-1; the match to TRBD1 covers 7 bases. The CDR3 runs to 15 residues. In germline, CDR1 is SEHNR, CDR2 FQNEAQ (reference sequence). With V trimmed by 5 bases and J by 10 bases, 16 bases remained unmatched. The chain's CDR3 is CASSPAWQTGTRAFF. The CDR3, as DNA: TGTGCCAGCAGCCCAGCTTGGCAGACAGGGACAAGAGCTTTCTTT.

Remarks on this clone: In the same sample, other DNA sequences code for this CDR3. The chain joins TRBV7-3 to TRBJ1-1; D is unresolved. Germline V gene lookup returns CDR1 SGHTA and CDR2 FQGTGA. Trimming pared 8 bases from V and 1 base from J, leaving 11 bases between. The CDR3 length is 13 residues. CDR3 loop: CASRGQPNTEAFF. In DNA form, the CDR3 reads TGTGCCAGCCGCGGGCAGCCGAACACTGAAGCTTTCTTT.

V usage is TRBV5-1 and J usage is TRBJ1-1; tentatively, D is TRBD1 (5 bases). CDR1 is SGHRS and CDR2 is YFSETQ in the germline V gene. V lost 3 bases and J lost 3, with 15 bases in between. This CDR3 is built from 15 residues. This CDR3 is CASSWEGVGYTEAFF. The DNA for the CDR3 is TGCGCCAGCAGCTGGGAAGGGGTCGGTTACACTGAAGCTTTCTTT.

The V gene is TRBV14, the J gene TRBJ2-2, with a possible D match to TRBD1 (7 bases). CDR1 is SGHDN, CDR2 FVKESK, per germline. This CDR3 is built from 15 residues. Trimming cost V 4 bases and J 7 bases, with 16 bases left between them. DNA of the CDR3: TGTGCCAGCAGCCCTCTTGACAGGGAGGACGGGGAGCTGTTTTTT. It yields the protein CASSPLDREDGELFF.

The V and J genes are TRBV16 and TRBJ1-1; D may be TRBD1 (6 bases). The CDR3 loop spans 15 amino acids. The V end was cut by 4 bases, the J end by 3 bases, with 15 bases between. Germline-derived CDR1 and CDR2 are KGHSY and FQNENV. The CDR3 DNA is TGTGCCAGCAGCCCCAGTAGGGGGACCCACACTGAAGCTTTCTTT. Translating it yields CASSPSRGTHTEAFF.

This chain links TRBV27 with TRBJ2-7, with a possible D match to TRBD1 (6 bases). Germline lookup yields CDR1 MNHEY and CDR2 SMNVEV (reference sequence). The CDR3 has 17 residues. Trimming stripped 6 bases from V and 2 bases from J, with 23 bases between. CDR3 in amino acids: CASSPQHSGTRAYEQYF. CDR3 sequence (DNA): TGTGCCAGCAGCCCACAACATTCCGGGACAAGGGCCTACGAGCAGTACTTC.

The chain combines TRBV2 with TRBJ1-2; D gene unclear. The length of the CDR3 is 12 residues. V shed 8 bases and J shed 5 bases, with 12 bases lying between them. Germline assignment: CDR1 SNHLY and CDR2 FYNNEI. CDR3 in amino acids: CASGRTGYGYTF. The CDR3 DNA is TGTGCCAGCGGGAGGACGGGGTATGGCTACACCTTC.

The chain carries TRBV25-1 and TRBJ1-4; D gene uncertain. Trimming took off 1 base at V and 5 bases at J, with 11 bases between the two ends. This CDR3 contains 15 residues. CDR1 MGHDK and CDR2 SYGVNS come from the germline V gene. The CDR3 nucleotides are TGTGCCAGCAGTGAATCTCCCGGACTGAATGAAAAACTGTTTTTT. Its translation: CASSESPGLNEKLFF.

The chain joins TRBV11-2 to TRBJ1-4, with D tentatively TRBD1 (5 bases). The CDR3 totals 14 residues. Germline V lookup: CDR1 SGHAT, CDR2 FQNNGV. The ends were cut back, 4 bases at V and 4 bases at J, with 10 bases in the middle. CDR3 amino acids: CASSYRPYNEKLFF. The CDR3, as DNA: TGTGCCAGCAGCTACAGGCCCTATAATGAAAAACTGTTTTTT.

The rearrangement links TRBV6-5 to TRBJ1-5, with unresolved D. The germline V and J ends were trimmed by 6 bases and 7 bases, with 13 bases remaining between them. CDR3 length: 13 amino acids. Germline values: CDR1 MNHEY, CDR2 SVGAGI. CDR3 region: CASSEGVGQPQHF. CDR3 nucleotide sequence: TGTGCCAGCAGCGAGGGAGTAGGGCAGCCCCAGCATTTT.

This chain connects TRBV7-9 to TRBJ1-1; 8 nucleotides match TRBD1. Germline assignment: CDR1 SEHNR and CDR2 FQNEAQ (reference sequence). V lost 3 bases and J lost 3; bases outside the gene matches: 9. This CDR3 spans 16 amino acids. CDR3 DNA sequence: TGTGCCAGCAGCTTTTCGTCCCCAGGGGGCCACACTGAAGCTTTCTTT. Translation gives CASSFSSPGGHTEAFF.

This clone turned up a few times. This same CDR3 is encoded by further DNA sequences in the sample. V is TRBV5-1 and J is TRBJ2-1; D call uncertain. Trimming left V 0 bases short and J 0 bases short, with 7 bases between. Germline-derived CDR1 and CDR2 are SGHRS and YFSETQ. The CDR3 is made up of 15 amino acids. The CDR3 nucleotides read TGCGCCAGCAGCTTGGGCGGAGCCTCCTACAATGAGCAGTTCTTC. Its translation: CASSLGGASYNEQFF.

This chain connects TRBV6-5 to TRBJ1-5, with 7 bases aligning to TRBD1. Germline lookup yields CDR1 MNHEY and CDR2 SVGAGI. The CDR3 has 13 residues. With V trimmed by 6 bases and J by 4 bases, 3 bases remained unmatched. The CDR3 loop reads CASRSGGNQPQHF. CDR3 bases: TGTGCCAGCAGGTCAGGGGGAAATCAGCCCCAGCATTTT.

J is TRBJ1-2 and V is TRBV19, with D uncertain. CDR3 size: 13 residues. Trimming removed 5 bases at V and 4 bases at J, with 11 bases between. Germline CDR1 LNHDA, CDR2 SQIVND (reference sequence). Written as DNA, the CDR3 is TGTGCCAGTAGTTCCCCGCCTATCTATGGCTACACCTTC. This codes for CASSSPPIYGYTF.

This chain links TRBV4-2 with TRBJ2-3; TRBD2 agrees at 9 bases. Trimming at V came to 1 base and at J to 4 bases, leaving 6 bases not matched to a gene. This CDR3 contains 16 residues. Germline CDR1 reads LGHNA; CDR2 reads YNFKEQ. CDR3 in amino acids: CASSQVFSGGADTQYF. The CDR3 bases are TGTGCCAGCAGCCAAGTATTTAGCGGGGGCGCAGATACGCAGTATTTT.

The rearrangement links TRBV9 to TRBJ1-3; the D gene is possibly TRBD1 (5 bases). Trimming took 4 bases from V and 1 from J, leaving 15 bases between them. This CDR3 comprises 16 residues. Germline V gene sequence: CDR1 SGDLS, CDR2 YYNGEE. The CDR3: CASSPPGGRSGNTIYF. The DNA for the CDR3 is TGTGCCAGCAGCCCTCCGGGGGGACGGTCTGGAAACACCATATATTTT.

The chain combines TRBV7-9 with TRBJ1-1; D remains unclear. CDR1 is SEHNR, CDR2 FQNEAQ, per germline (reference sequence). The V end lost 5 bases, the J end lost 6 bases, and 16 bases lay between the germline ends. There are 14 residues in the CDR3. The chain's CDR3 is CASSTDDVRPEAFF. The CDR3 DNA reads TGTGCCAGCAGCACGGATGACGTCAGGCCTGAAGCTTTCTTT.

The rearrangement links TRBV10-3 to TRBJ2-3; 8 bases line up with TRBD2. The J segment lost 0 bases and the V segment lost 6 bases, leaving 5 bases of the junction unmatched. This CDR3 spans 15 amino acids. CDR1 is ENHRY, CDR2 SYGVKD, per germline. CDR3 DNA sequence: TGTGCCATCAGCCCCCGGGGGGGTAGCACAGATACGCAGTATTTT. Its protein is CAISPRGGSTDTQYF.

Here the CDR3 DNA reads TGTGCCAGCAGTGAGGGACTTTCCACCGGGGAGCTGTTTTTT. It specifies CASSEGLSTGELFF. This chain connects TRBV6-1 to TRBJ2-2, with D possibly being TRBD2 (6 bases). This CDR3 is 14 amino acids long. V was pared by 3 bases and J by 4 bases, with 9 bases between. CDR1 is MNHNS, CDR2 SASEGT, per germline.

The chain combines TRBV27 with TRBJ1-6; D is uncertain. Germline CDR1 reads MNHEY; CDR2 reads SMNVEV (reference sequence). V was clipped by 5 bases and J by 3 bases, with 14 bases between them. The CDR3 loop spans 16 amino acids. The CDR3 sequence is CASSAGFVSYNSPLHF. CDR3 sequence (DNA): TGTGCCAGCAGTGCGGGGTTCGTTAGCTATAATTCACCCCTCCACTTT.